Listed below are T cell receptor beta chains from one sample, sequenced in a study of beta chain features in type 1 diabetes. Some clones are missing from TCRdb's copy, which holds only in-frame ones; the method was immunoSEQ multiplex PCR. This table has some 400,000 clones, about 15% appearing once. The source material was naive CD4+ T cells from blood. These receptor sequences come from a woman in her late teens or twenties in good health. The CDR3 runs from the conserved cysteine through the conserved F or W. Each record gives: V gene, CDR3 protein.

TRBV7-8,CASSLGSLSYNEQFF
TRBV28,CASRTIGRAHEQYF
TRBV19,CASNPTGRFYNEQFF
TRBV5-1,CASSSGLNRGDEQFF
TRBV28,CATTRSGEYYGYTF
TRBV7-9,CASSLLAGGRFEQYF
TRBV27,CASSGQSNYGYTF
TRBV5-1,CASSLARSGGKTQYF
TRBV25-1,CASSEAGGNSGNTIYF
TRBV6-5,CASRRTSGGSNEQYF
TRBV6-5,CASSYDRSWMNIQYF
TRBV30,CAWGGAVEQYF
TRBV4-3,CASSQGLAGNIQYF
TRBV29-1,CSGLAGVGYNEQFF
TRBV10-3,CAISQQGWGGYTF
TRBV30,CAWSVPAAPHYGYTF
TRBV9,CASWGGSYGYTF
TRBV5-1,CASSDTGGRYGYTF
TRBV18,CASSPTGANTGELFF
TRBV7-2,CASSLAGTSPYNEQFF
TRBV6-5,CASTLPDGKGYTF
TRBV28,CASSQLPRTEQFF
TRBV30,CAWSVKETNYGYTF
TRBV7-2,CASSSVAGEQFF
TRBV2,CASSESGLPDQPQHF
TRBV28,CASTLGRTETQYF
TRBV29-1,CSVVLPQETQYF
TRBV29-1,CSVRTGSGYTF
TRBV9,CASSSTGGVYGYTF
TRBV15,CATSRDQAGSGEQYF
TRBV7-9,CASSPTEINTGELFF
TRBV6-6,CASSSADTQYF
TRBV6-5,CASRPDRGVYGYTF
TRBV9,CASSGTGLAYNEQFF
TRBV15,CATSRRAQGRGDEQFF
TRBV10-3,CATSRGSGGSYEQYF
TRBV27,CASGVDSTLPYEQYF